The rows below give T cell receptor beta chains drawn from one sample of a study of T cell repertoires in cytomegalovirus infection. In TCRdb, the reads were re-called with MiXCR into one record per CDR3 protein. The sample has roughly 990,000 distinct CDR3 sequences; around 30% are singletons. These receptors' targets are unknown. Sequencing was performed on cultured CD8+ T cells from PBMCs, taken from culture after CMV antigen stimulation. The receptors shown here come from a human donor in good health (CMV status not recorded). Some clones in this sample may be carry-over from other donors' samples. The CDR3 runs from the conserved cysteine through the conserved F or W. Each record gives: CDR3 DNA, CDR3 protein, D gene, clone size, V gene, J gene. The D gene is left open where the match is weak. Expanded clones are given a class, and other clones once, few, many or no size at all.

CDR3 DNA: TGCGCCAGCAGCCCGGTCGGGGCAAACTATGGCTACACCTTC
CDR3 protein: CASSPVGANYGYTF
D gene: .
clone size: .
V gene: TRBV5-1
J gene: TRBJ1-2

CDR3 DNA: TGCGCCAGCAGCCCGGCCCAGCCGCCAGATACGCAGTATTTT
CDR3 protein: CASSPAQPPDTQYF
D gene: .
clone size: once
V gene: TRBV4-1
J gene: TRBJ2-3

CDR3 DNA: TGTGCCAGCAATTCGGGACGAGGCACCGGGGAGCTGTTTTTT
CDR3 protein: CASNSGRGTGELFF
D gene: .
clone size: few
V gene: TRBV6-1
J gene: TRBJ2-2

CDR3 DNA: TGCAGCGTTGCGCAGGCGGCCACCGGGGAGCTGTTTTTT
CDR3 protein: CSVAQAATGELFF
D gene: .
clone size: few
V gene: TRBV29-1
J gene: TRBJ2-2

CDR3 DNA: TGCGCCAGCAGTGATGGGTACACCGGGGAGCTGTTTTTT
CDR3 protein: CASSDGYTGELFF
D gene: .
clone size: .
V gene: TRBV6-4
J gene: TRBJ2-2

CDR3 DNA: TGTGCCAGCAGTTACTTCACAGGGTACAACACTGAAGCTTTCTTT
CDR3 protein: CASSYFTGYNTEAFF
D gene: .
clone size: .
V gene: TRBV6-2/TRBV6-3
J gene: TRBJ1-1

CDR3 DNA: TGTGCCAGTAGACAGGGCCAGAACATTCAGTACTTC
CDR3 protein: CASRQGQNIQYF
D gene: .
clone size: .
V gene: TRBV19
J gene: TRBJ2-4

CDR3 DNA: TGTGCCAGCAGGTTTCCTAGCGGGGGTGGGAATGAGCAGTTCTTC
CDR3 protein: CASRFPSGGGNEQFF
D gene: TRBD2
clone size: .
V gene: TRBV7-3
J gene: TRBJ2-1

CDR3 DNA: TGTGCCAGCAGCGCCGCGACAGGCCAGGGGACCCAGTACTTC
CDR3 protein: CASSAATGQGTQYF
D gene: .
clone size: .
V gene: TRBV7-9
J gene: TRBJ2-5

CDR3 DNA: TGTGCCAGCGCCTGGGACAGGCGAGCCTCTGAAGCTTTCTTT
CDR3 protein: CASAWDRRASEAFF
D gene: TRBD1
clone size: .
V gene: TRBV19
J gene: TRBJ1-1

CDR3 DNA: TGTGCCAGCAGCTTAGTTTCAAGGCGGGGGGACCCCCATGAGCAGTTCTTC
CDR3 protein: CASSLVSRRGDPHEQFF
D gene: TRBD2
clone size: few
V gene: TRBV7-9
J gene: TRBJ2-1

CDR3 DNA: TGTGCCAGCAGTTTCGGGGGCCGTGGCACAGATACGCAGTATTTT
CDR3 protein: CASSFGGRGTDTQYF
D gene: .
clone size: few
V gene: TRBV27
J gene: TRBJ2-3

CDR3 DNA: TGTGCCAGTAGTATCACGAAAGGAACTGAAGCTTTCTTT
CDR3 protein: CASSITKGTEAFF
D gene: .
clone size: few
V gene: TRBV19
J gene: TRBJ1-1

CDR3 DNA: TGTGCCAGCAGCCGGGACAGCCGCTACAGCACAGATACGCAGTATTTT
CDR3 protein: CASSRDSRYSTDTQYF
D gene: TRBD1
clone size: many
V gene: TRBV7-6
J gene: TRBJ2-3

CDR3 DNA: TGTGCCAGCAGTTGGGACAGGGGCACAGATACGCAGTATTTT
CDR3 protein: CASSWDRGTDTQYF
D gene: TRBD1
clone size: few
V gene: TRBV7-4
J gene: TRBJ2-3

CDR3 DNA: TGTGCCAGCAGTGTGGACAGGGGCAATCAGCCCCAGCATTTT
CDR3 protein: CASSVDRGNQPQHF
D gene: TRBD1
clone size: many
V gene: TRBV6-1
J gene: TRBJ1-5

CDR3 DNA: TGTGCCAGCAGCCCCCGGGACAGGGTTCATACGCAGTATTTT
CDR3 protein: CASSPRDRVHTQYF
D gene: TRBD1
clone size: .
V gene: TRBV27
J gene: TRBJ2-3

CDR3 DNA: TGTGCCAGCAGTTACAATCCCCCTGAAGCTTTCTTT
CDR3 protein: CASSYNPPEAFF
D gene: .
clone size: few
V gene: TRBV6-6
J gene: TRBJ1-1

CDR3 DNA: TGTGCCAGCAGCCGAGAAGGGCTAACCGGGGAGCTGTTTTTT
CDR3 protein: CASSREGLTGELFF
D gene: .
clone size: .
V gene: TRBV5-5
J gene: TRBJ2-2

CDR3 DNA: TGTGCCAGCAGTCAACAGGGAATCTCTCGGGGCTACACCTTC
CDR3 protein: CASSQQGISRGYTF
D gene: .
clone size: few
V gene: TRBV6-5
J gene: TRBJ1-2

CDR3 DNA: TGTGCCAGCAGCCGAGACAAGGTTCAAGAGGGCTACACCTTC
CDR3 protein: CASSRDKVQEGYTF
D gene: .
clone size: few
V gene: TRBV7-9
J gene: TRBJ1-2

CDR3 DNA: TGCGCCAGCAGTGAGTCGGCCAATGGGGAGCTGTTTTTT
CDR3 protein: CASSESANGELFF
D gene: .
clone size: few
V gene: TRBV10-1
J gene: TRBJ2-2

CDR3 DNA: TGTGCCAGCAGTTTAGGGAAGGGTCTGGGTCAGCCCCAGCATTTT
CDR3 protein: CASSLGKGLGQPQHF
D gene: .
clone size: few
V gene: TRBV12-3/TRBV12-4
J gene: TRBJ1-5

CDR3 DNA: TGTGCCAGCAGTTTTACTCGGACAGGGAGGAACACTGAAGCTTTCTTT
CDR3 protein: CASSFTRTGRNTEAFF
D gene: TRBD1
clone size: .
V gene: TRBV28
J gene: TRBJ1-1

CDR3 DNA: TGTGCCAGCAGTTACGACGGAATAGGGAATTCACCCCTCCACTTT
CDR3 protein: CASSYDGIGNSPLHF
D gene: .
clone size: few
V gene: TRBV6-5
J gene: TRBJ1-6

CDR3 DNA: TGTGCCAGCAGTCTTAACAGGGTCTCCTATAATTCACCCCTCCACTTT
CDR3 protein: CASSLNRVSYNSPLHF
D gene: .
clone size: .
V gene: TRBV6-1
J gene: TRBJ1-6

CDR3 DNA: TGTGCCAGCAGCCCTCCACTTAGGGGAGCACGCGAAAAACTGTTTTTT
CDR3 protein: CASSPPLRGAREKLFF
D gene: .
clone size: .
V gene: TRBV7-9
J gene: TRBJ1-4

CDR3 DNA: TGTGCCAGCAACCGACAGGGAAAGGGGGGAGCCAAAAACATTCAGTACTTC
CDR3 protein: CASNRQGKGGAKNIQYF
D gene: .
clone size: .
V gene: TRBV5-8
J gene: TRBJ2-4

CDR3 DNA: TGTGCCAGCAGCTGGGGTCGTGGCGGGGGCTACGAGCAGTACTTC
CDR3 protein: CASSWGRGGGYEQYF
D gene: TRBD2
clone size: .
V gene: TRBV5-4
J gene: TRBJ2-7

CDR3 DNA: TGTGCCAGCGCGCCAACAGGGAACACCGGGGAGCTGTTTTTT
CDR3 protein: CASAPTGNTGELFF
D gene: .
clone size: many
V gene: TRBV7-6
J gene: TRBJ2-2

CDR3 DNA: TGTGCCAGCAGGCGACAGAATTTTAACACTGAAGCTTTCTTT
CDR3 protein: CASRRQNFNTEAFF
D gene: .
clone size: .
V gene: TRBV6-1
J gene: TRBJ1-1

CDR3 DNA: TGCGCCAGCAGCCCAACGGTTGTCAGCAAGTATGAAAAACTGTTTTTT
CDR3 protein: CASSPTVVSKYEKLFF
D gene: .
clone size: few
V gene: TRBV4-1
J gene: TRBJ1-4

CDR3 DNA: TGCAGTGCTAGGGGGGATCTGGGAGCTTTCTTT
CDR3 protein: CSARGDLGAFF
D gene: .
clone size: few
V gene: TRBV20-1
J gene: TRBJ1-1

CDR3 DNA: TGTGCCAGCAGTTACACTGCTACGAATGAGCAGTTCTTC
CDR3 protein: CASSYTATNEQFF
D gene: .
clone size: .
V gene: TRBV6-5
J gene: TRBJ2-1

CDR3 DNA: TGTGCCAGCAGCTTATGGCCGACCACAGGGGCCCGAAATCAGCCCCAGCATTTT
CDR3 protein: CASSLWPTTGARNQPQHF
D gene: TRBD1
clone size: .
V gene: TRBV7-6
J gene: TRBJ1-5

CDR3 DNA: TGTGCCAGCAGTTCGGACAGGGGAGCGAAAAACGAGCAGTACTTC
CDR3 protein: CASSSDRGAKNEQYF
D gene: TRBD1
clone size: .
V gene: TRBV2
J gene: TRBJ2-7

CDR3 DNA: TGTGCCAGCAGCTTGAAGGAGAACACCGGGGAGCTGTTTTTT
CDR3 protein: CASSLKENTGELFF
D gene: .
clone size: .
V gene: TRBV5-6
J gene: TRBJ2-2

CDR3 DNA: TGCAGTGCTGGGAAAACGGGGAGCACTGAAGCTTTCTTT
CDR3 protein: CSAGKTGSTEAFF
D gene: .
clone size: few
V gene: TRBV20-1
J gene: TRBJ1-1

CDR3 DNA: TGTGCCAGCAGCCCGGGCTGGAGCTACGAGCAGTACTTC
CDR3 protein: CASSPGWSYEQYF
D gene: .
clone size: .
V gene: TRBV14
J gene: TRBJ2-7

CDR3 DNA: TGTGCCAGCAGCGCCGCAGGGGGCAATCAGCCCCAGCATTTT
CDR3 protein: CASSAAGGNQPQHF
D gene: .
clone size: .
V gene: TRBV5-6
J gene: TRBJ1-5